These 14 T cell receptor beta chains came from one sample sequenced in a study of blood T cell repertoires in COVID-19. The protocol was immunoSEQ multiplex PCR, while the TCRdb copy is restricted to in-frame clones and leaves out a portion. The sample has about 320,000 clones; under 90% are singletons. Sequencing was done on a sample of PBMCs or T cells enriched from blood (not recorded which). These receptors were collected from a woman in her late teens or twenties who had recovered from COVID-19.

The chain links TRBV14 to TRBJ1-3; unclear D gene. CDR3 length equals 15 residues. CDR1 and CDR2 from the germline V gene are SGHDN and FVKESK. The ends were cut back, 1 base at V and 0 bases at J, with 7 bases in the middle. CDR3 amino acids: CASSQVGSSGNTIYF. The CDR3 region has the DNA TGTGCCAGCAGCCAAGTTGGCAGCTCTGGAAACACCATATATTTT.

This chain uses TRBV25-1 with TRBJ2-7; D remains ambiguous. The V gene's germline CDR1 is MGHDK and CDR2 SYGVNS. V was shortened by 10 bases and J by 2 bases, with 12 bases between the two germline ends. The length of the CDR3 is 12 residues. The CDR3 bases are TGTGCCACACACGACTTTACCTACGAGCAGTACTTC. Translation: CATHDFTYEQYF.

The rearrangement links TRBV5-4 to TRBJ2-1; 8 nucleotides align to TRBD2. V was pared by 0 bases and J by 7 bases, with 3 bases of the junction left unmatched. The CDR3 totals 14 residues. Looked up from germline, CDR1 is SGHNT and CDR2 is YYREEE (reference sequence). CDR3 sequence reads: CASSLDGGGNEQFF. As DNA, the CDR3 is TGTGCCAGCAGCTTGGACGGGGGGGGGAATGAGCAGTTCTTC. Drawing the rest from reference TRBV5-4 and TRBJ2-1, the complete variable domain is ETGVTQSPTHLIKTRGQQVTLRCSSQSGHNTVSWYQQALGQGPQFIFQYYREEENGRGNFPPRFSGLQFPNYSSELNVNALELDDSALYLCASSLDGGGNEQFFGPGTRLTVL.

This chain links TRBV9 with TRBJ2-5; 8 bases fit TRBD1. The CDR3 has 15 amino acids. Trimming removed 4 bases from V and 1 base from J; junction bases left unmatched: 6. Germline loops: CDR1 SGDLS, CDR2 YYNGEE. The CDR3 sequence is CASSPYRGSQETQYF. Written as DNA, the CDR3 is TGTGCCAGCAGCCCCTACAGGGGGTCCCAAGAGACCCAGTACTTC.

The chain is built from TRBV3-1 (or the pseudogene TRBV3-2) and TRBJ2-7, with 12 bases lining up with TRBD1. This CDR3 is 17 amino acids long. Germline-derived CDR1 and CDR2 are LGHDT and YNNKEL (reference sequence). J was trimmed by 5 bases and V by 1 base; bases with no gene match: 9. The CDR3 nucleotides are TGTGCCAGCAGCCAAGGTGAGGGACAGGGGGCGCGACACGAGCAGTACTTC. As protein: CASSQGEGQGARHEQYF.

V is TRBV6-5 and J is TRBJ2-6; TRBD1 aligns across 7 bases. Trimming took 10 bases from V and 0 from J; bases not matched to a gene: 6. From germline, CDR1 is MNHEY and CDR2 SVGAGI. This CDR3 spans 15 amino acids. The CDR3 nucleotides read TGTGCCACCCGGGACAGCGTCTCTGGGGCCAACGTCCTGACTTTC. As protein: CATRDSVSGANVLTF.

The chain has TRBV9 and TRBJ1-2; possible D gene TRBD1, 5 bases. V gave up 4 bases and J gave up 4 bases, with 11 bases separating them. CDR1 and CDR2 from the germline V gene are SGDLS and YYNGEE. The CDR3 runs 13 residues. CDR3: CASSSGYAYGYTF. The CDR3 DNA reads TGTGCCAGCAGCTCAGGGTATGCCTATGGCTACACCTTC.

The CDR3 DNA sequence: TGTGCCAGTAGTATGCTAGCGGGGACTGGGGGGACGCAGTATTTT. Its translation is CASSMLAGTGGTQYF. The chain joins TRBV19 to TRBJ2-3; 9 bases match TRBD2. CDR3 length: 15 residues. Germline CDR1 and CDR2: LNHDA and SQIVND (reference sequence). V trimming: 3 bases; J trimming: 9 bases; junction bases outside the gene matches: 10. The full variable domain, rest sourced from reference TRBV19 and TRBJ2-3, is DGGITQSPKYLFRKEGQNVTLSCEQNLNHDAMYWYRQDPGQGLRLIYYSQIVNDFQKGDIAEGYSVSREKKESFPLTVTSAQKNPTAFYLCASSMLAGTGGTQYFGPGTRLTVL.

The gene calls are TRBV11-2 and TRBJ2-7; 11 nucleotides agree with TRBD1. CDR3 length: 18 residues. The V and J ends lost 4 bases and 5 bases, in that order; junction bases with no gene match: 16. CDR1 and CDR2 from the germline V gene are SGHAT and FQNNGV. Written as DNA, the CDR3 is TGTGCCAGCAGCTACCCCCCGGGACAGGGGGTAGGCTGGGACGAGCAGTACTTC. This codes for CASSYPPGQGVGWDEQYF.

This chain connects TRBV5-5 to TRBJ2-2, with D perhaps matching TRBD2 (6 bases). The CDR3 runs to 14 residues. Trimming took 4 bases from V and 7 from J, leaving 14 bases between them. The V gene's germline CDR1 is SGHKS and CDR2 YYEKEE (reference sequence). The CDR3 region is CASSPTGTFGELFF. The CDR3 nucleotides are TGTGCCAGCAGCCCAACCGGGACTTTCGGGGAGCTGTTTTTT.

Note on this clone: Mismatch with germline at one junction end may stem from a read error. The rearrangement uses TRBV6-5 and TRBJ2-7, with TRBD1 matching over 7 bases. The CDR3 is 13 residues long. Germline assignment: CDR1 MNHEY and CDR2 SVGAGI. The CDR3 sequence is CASSSQTGTAPFF. The CDR3 DNA reads TGTGCCAGCAGTTCTCAAACCGGGACAGCGCCTTTCTTC.

The CDR3 DNA follows: TGTGCCAGTAGTATCGGGACAGGGATGGATGGCTACACCTTC. The encoded protein is CASSIGTGMDGYTF. The genes are TRBV19 and TRBJ1-2, with 9 bases that match TRBD1. Germline lookup yields CDR1 LNHDA and CDR2 SQIVND (reference sequence). V trimming: 3 bases; J trimming: 6 bases; junction bases outside the gene matches: 5. The CDR3 has 14 amino acids.

This chain uses TRBV28 with TRBJ1-1, with TRBD1 identical over 8 bases. This CDR3 contains 13 residues. Per the germline V gene, CDR1 is MDHEN and CDR2 is SYDVKM. Trimming removed 6 bases from V and 4 bases from J; junction bases left unmatched: 4. CDR3 in amino acids: CASSETGATEAFF. The DNA for the CDR3 is TGTGCCAGCAGCGAGACAGGGGCCACTGAAGCTTTCTTT.

The chain joins TRBV7-2 to TRBJ2-7; 7 bases map to TRBD1. The germline V gene encodes CDR1 SGHTA and CDR2 FQGNSA. The V gene end was trimmed by 5 bases and the J gene end by 3 bases; junction bases not matched to a gene: 7. There are 14 residues in the CDR3. CDR3 sequence: CASSPRTGGYEQYF. In DNA, the CDR3 is TGTGCCAGCAGCCCCCGGACAGGAGGCTACGAGCAGTACTTC.